A selection of T cell receptor beta chains follows, all from one sample in a study of chemoradiotherapy in HPV16-positive cancers. Here immunoSEQ multiplex PCR was the method, and the copy in TCRdb shows in-frame clones only, minus some. This sample carries fewer than 25,000 clones, more than 90% of them seen once, and the ten largest clones take about a sixth. The sample consisted of blood, taken from a patient who underwent chemoradiotherapy. These receptors were taken from a human donor with HPV-associated anogenital cancer. The CDR3 runs from the conserved cysteine through the conserved F or W. The D gene is left open where the match is weak. Size tells how often a clone was seen (once, few, many) or the class of an expanded clone, and some rows leave it out.

V	size	J	D	DNA	CDR3
TRBV19	.	TRBJ2-6	.	TGTGCCAGTAGTCAGGGTCAGGGACCCTCTGGGGCCAACGTCCTGACTTTC	CASSQGQGPSGANVLTF
TRBV5-5	.	TRBJ2-1	TRBD2	TGTGCCAGCAGGATCTTAGCGGGGGTAGGGGAGCAGTTCTTC	CASRILAGVGEQFF
TRBV5-1	.	TRBJ2-7	.	TGCGCCAGCAGCTTGGTTGTAGGGGGAATCTACGAGCAGTACTTC	CASSLVVGGIYEQYF
TRBV5-5	once	TRBJ1-2	TRBD1	TGTGCCAGCAGCTTACAGGGGGCGACGGCCTATGGCTACACCTTC	CASSLQGATAYGYTF
TRBV18	.	TRBJ2-5	.	TGTGCCAGCTCACCACCTTCCCCCAAGCAGGCTCACCAAGAGACCCAGTACTTC	CASSPPSPKQAHQETQYF
TRBV7-2	.	TRBJ2-3	.	TGTGCCAGCAGTATAGGCGGCAACACAGATACGCAGTATTTT	CASSIGGNTDTQYF
TRBV6-1	.	TRBJ1-2	.	TGTGCCAGCAGTGATTCGACAGGACCTTATGGCTACACCTTC	CASSDSTGPYGYTF
TRBV19	.	TRBJ2-2	TRBD2	TGTGCCAGTAGTTTTACTAGCGGGAGCATACCCGGGGAGCTGTTTTTT	CASSFTSGSIPGELFF
TRBV9	.	TRBJ2-1	.	TGTGCCAGCAGCGTAGGACATAGCTCCTACAATGAGCAGTTCTTC	CASSVGHSSYNEQFF
TRBV4-1	.	TRBJ2-2	.	TGCGCCAGCAGCCTAGGACAGTCGAACACCGGGGAGCTGTTTTTT	CASSLGQSNTGELFF
TRBV19	.	TRBJ2-3	TRBD2	TGTGCCAGTAGCCCAGCCGGACTAGTGCCAGATACGCAGTATTTT	CASSPAGLVPDTQYF
TRBV6-5	.	TRBJ1-3	.	TGTGCCAGCAGTTCTATCGTCCAGGGGCTTAGCTACACCATATATTTT	CASSSIVQGLSYTIYF
TRBV7-2	.	TRBJ2-7	TRBD2	TGTGCCAGCAGCTTATACCTAGCGGGAGTTAATCCGTCCTACGAGCAGTACTTC	CASSLYLAGVNPSYEQYF
TRBV7-9	.	TRBJ2-1	TRBD2	TGTGCCAGCAGCTTAGGGGGGACTAGCGGATACAATGAGCAGTTCTTC	CASSLGGTSGYNEQFF
TRBV7-9	.	TRBJ2-5	.	TGTGCCAGCAGCTTCGCCGGGACAGTTAAGATGGGGGGGACCCAGTACTTC	CASSFAGTVKMGGTQYF
TRBV7-2	once	TRBJ2-3	TRBD1	TGTGCCAGCAGCTACAGGGGGCCATCAGATACGCAGTATTTT	CASSYRGPSDTQYF
TRBV28	.	TRBJ2-1	TRBD2	TGTGCCAGCACTCCCTCGGCGGGAGGAGGCGTATATGAGCAGTTCTTC	CASTPSAGGGVYEQFF
TRBV7-9	.	TRBJ2-2	.	TGTGCCAGCACGGAACGGACCTTCTTGAACACCGGGGAGCTGTTTTTT	CASTERTFLNTGELFF
TRBV4-1	once	TRBJ2-3	.	TGCGCCAGCAGCCAAGATTGGGTCCCAGATACGCAGTATTTT	CASSQDWVPDTQYF
TRBV7-9	.	TRBJ2-1	TRBD2	TGTGCCAGCAGCAACGGTGCGGCTAGCGGGCTTTACAATGAGCAGTTCTTC	CASSNGAASGLYNEQFF
TRBV7-8	.	TRBJ1-3	.	TGTGCCAGCAGCTTAACTTCAGCCAGCTCTGGAAACACCATATATTTT	CASSLTSASSGNTIYF
TRBV5-1	.	TRBJ1-2	.	TGCGCCAGCAGCTTGGGACAGATCACAGGCTACACCTTC	CASSLGQITGYTF
TRBV19	.	TRBJ2-3	.	TGTGCCAGTAGTACCGGGACCCATAGCACAGATACGCAGTATTTT	CASSTGTHSTDTQYF
TRBV29-1	.	TRBJ2-5	.	TGCAGCGTTGAGGGGGGAGTGGGGTCGGAGACCCAGTACTTC	CSVEGGVGSETQYF
TRBV29-1	.	TRBJ1-5	TRBD1	TGCAGCGTTGGGGACAGGAATCAGCCCCAGCATTTT	CSVGDRNQPQHF
TRBV2	.	TRBJ2-5	.	TGTGCCAGCAGGATCCCCTTGCAAACAGGGCCCGGGGAGACCCAGTACTTC	CASRIPLQTGPGETQYF
TRBV5-6	.	TRBJ2-3	.	TGTGCCAGCAGCTTGGCGACTACTCCTTGGACAGATACGCAGTATTTT	CASSLATTPWTDTQYF
TRBV5-1	once	TRBJ2-3	TRBD1	TGCGCCAGCAGTGAGGGGGCGGGCACAGATACGCAGTATTTT	CASSEGAGTDTQYF
TRBV11-1	.	TRBJ2-1	TRBD2	TGTGCCAGCAGCCCCCGAGAACGCGGGGGAACCCTCAATGAGCAGTTCTTC	CASSPRERGGTLNEQFF
TRBV7-9	.	TRBJ2-1	TRBD2	TGTGCCAGCAGCCGGACTAGCGGGAGCTACAATGAGCAGTTCTTC	CASSRTSGSYNEQFF
TRBV18	.	TRBJ2-5	.	TGTGCCAGCTCACCGAGGGGGGGCCAAGAGACCCAGTACTTC	CASSPRGGQETQYF
TRBV6-5	.	TRBJ1-2	TRBD1	TGTGCCAGCAGGACGGCCCGCAGGGGGTTAGGCTACACCTTC	CASRTARRGLGYTF
TRBV5-4	.	TRBJ2-5	TRBD1	TGTGCCAGCAGCCACACGGGACAGGGGATCACAGAGACCCAGTACTTC	CASSHTGQGITETQYF
TRBV18	.	TRBJ2-4	TRBD1	TGTGCCAGCTCGGACAGGGGAAGCGGTGACATTCAGTACTTC	CASSDRGSGDIQYF
TRBV7-3	.	TRBJ2-3	.	TGTGCCAGCAGCTCGGGGACGTCAGATACGCAGTATTTT	CASSSGTSDTQYF
TRBV10-3	.	TRBJ2-1	.	TGTGCCATCAGTGAGTCGGGCTTCAACAATGAGCAGTTCTTC	CAISESGFNNEQFF
TRBV6-1	few	TRBJ2-7	.	TGTGCCACCAGGGAAAGGGACTTATTCTCCTACGAGCAGTACTTC	CATRERDLFSYEQYF
TRBV11-2	once	TRBJ2-3	.	TGTGCCAGCAGCTTAGCCGCAGGGGCGGGAGATACGCAGTATTTT	CASSLAAGAGDTQYF
TRBV28	.	TRBJ1-5	.	TGTGCCAGCAGTTTAGGCACACATAGCAATCAGCCCCAGCATTTT	CASSLGTHSNQPQHF
TRBV19	.	TRBJ2-1	.	TGTGCCAGTAGGTTCACAGTGAGCTCCTACAATGAGCAGTTCTTC	CASRFTVSSYNEQFF
TRBV6-6	.	TRBJ1-4	TRBD1	TGTGCCAGCAGTTACGCAACAGGGGGCTCTGAAAAACTGTTTTTT	CASSYATGGSEKLFF
TRBV7-2	.	TRBJ1-2	TRBD1	TGTGCCAGCAGCCCCCACAGGGGGTTTAACTATGGCTACACCTTC	CASSPHRGFNYGYTF
TRBV19	few	TRBJ2-1	.	TGTGCCAGTAGGGACCACAATGAGCAGTTCTTC	CASRDHNEQFF
TRBV4-3	once	TRBJ1-2	.	TGCGCCAGCAGCCAAGAGAGCACAGACTATGGCTACACCTTC	CASSQESTDYGYTF
TRBV2	once	TRBJ2-2	TRBD2	TGTGCCAGCAGACCGCGACTAGCGGGAGGGACCGGGGAGCTGTTTTTT	CASRPRLAGGTGELFF
TRBV6-5	.	TRBJ1-1	TRBD1	TGTGCCAGCAGTACCATACAGGGGGCTGAAGCTTTCTTT	CASSTIQGAEAFF
TRBV11-1	.	TRBJ2-3	TRBD2	TGTGCCAGCAGCTTAGGAGCACTAGCGGGGGGACGGGCAGATACGCAGTATTTT	CASSLGALAGGRADTQYF
TRBV2	once	TRBJ2-1	TRBD1	TGTGCCAGCAGGGCCGGGACAGGCGCCTACAATGAGCAGTTCTTC	CASRAGTGAYNEQFF
TRBV4-1	.	TRBJ1-2	TRBD1	TGCGCCAGCAGCCAACAATCAGGGACAGGGTATGGCTACACCTTC	CASSQQSGTGYGYTF
TRBV5-1	.	TRBJ1-4	.	TGCGCCAGCAGCCTAGGGACGGCTAATGAAAAACTGTTTTTT	CASSLGTANEKLFF
TRBV5-6	.	TRBJ1-6	.	TGTGCCAGCAGCTTCACCGGGACATACCATTCACCCCTCCACTTT	CASSFTGTYHSPLHF
TRBV6-1	.	TRBJ2-3	TRBD2	TGTGCCAGCAAGTACACTAGCGGGGGAATGGATACGCAGTATTTT	CASKYTSGGMDTQYF
TRBV15	once	TRBJ2-5	.	TGTGCCACCAGCAGAGATTTAGGATACCAAGAGACCCAGTACTTC	CATSRDLGYQETQYF
TRBV19	.	TRBJ2-2	.	TGTGCCAGTAGTATAGAAGGGGGGACGAACACCGGGGAGCTGTTTTTT	CASSIEGGTNTGELFF
TRBV2	.	TRBJ2-7	.	TGTGCCAGTGCCTTTCCCACGACGACAGACTACGAGCAGTACTTC	CASAFPTTTDYEQYF
TRBV7-2	.	TRBJ1-1	.	TGTGCCAGCAGCTTAGCGGCGGGGGGTCTGGGAACTGAAGCTTTCTTT	CASSLAAGGLGTEAFF
TRBV7-6	.	TRBJ1-3	.	TGTGCCAGCAGCTTCCCAGCCTCTGGAAACACCATATATTTT	CASSFPASGNTIYF